What follows describes a single TCR beta chain. This specimen belongs to a study of glioma-infiltrating T cells after dendritic cell vaccination. Study-level background: Monocyte-derived dendritic cells, cultured seven days with IL-4 and GM-CSF, were pulsed with autologous tumor lysate.

The CDR3 extends over 15 amino acids. CDR1 is MDHEN and CDR2 is SYDVKM in the germline V gene. Unmatched junction bases numbered 2, after V lost 3 bases and J lost 1 base. Data came from immunoSEQ multiplex PCR; TCRdb stores just in-frame clones and leaves some out. The sample includes over 70,000 clones, roughly 80% of them seen just once. The clonotype originates from a human donor with glioblastoma. Sample: blood, taken before dendritic cell vaccination. V usage is TRBV28 and J usage is TRBJ2-2; 7 bases map to TRBD1. The CDR3 DNA reads as TGTGCCAGCAGTTTTAACAGGGGGAACACCGGGGAGCTGTTTTTT. Translated: CASSFNRGNTGELFF.